These 22 T cell receptor beta chains share one sample of origin, sequenced in a study of blood T cell repertoires in COVID-19 (dated by TCRdb to between 2020 and 2021). The library came from the immunoSEQ multiplex PCR assay. In TCRdb, the immuneACCESS table is reduced to in-frame sequences with V and J assigned. These tables do not hold every clone; where another copy was compared, an unresolved V gene accounts for under half, and the others remain unexplained. The sample table shows approximately 450,000 clones, and approximately 90% are seen once. The top ten hold under 2.5% of the sample. The sequenced sample was PBMCs or T cells enriched from blood (not recorded which). The receptors were gathered from a young woman with acute COVID-19.

The chain recombines TRBV11-2 with TRBJ1-2; D possibly corresponds to TRBD1 (5 bases). The germline V and J ends were trimmed by 7 bases and 4 bases, with 19 bases remaining between them. Germline V gene data show CDR1 as SGHAT and CDR2 as FQNNGV. CDR3 length equals 15 residues. CDR3: CASNLAELQGYGYTF. CDR3 nucleotide sequence: TGTGCCAGCAACTTGGCGGAGCTCCAGGGCTATGGCTACACCTTC.

In this sample, this clone turned up a few times. The chain joins TRBV19 to TRBJ1-2, with a weak D call TRBD1 (6 bases). V lost 10 bases and J lost 3, with 15 bases in between. Germline CDR1 is LNHDA and CDR2 is SQIVND (reference sequence). The CDR3 is 13 residues long. The CDR3 coding sequence is TGTGCCACCTCGACGGACAGCTACTATGGCTACACCTTC. Its translation: CATSTDSYYGYTF.

V and J are TRBV6-7 and TRBJ2-7, with D tentatively TRBD1 (5 bases). TRBV6-7 is recorded as an ORF, its role being uncertain. V lost 4 bases to trimming and J lost 5 bases, with 24 bases between them. The CDR3 length is 17 residues. The CDR3 DNA sequence: TGTGCCAGCAGTTCCACACCATACGTCGGCAGGGTCCACGAGCAGTACTTC. This gives the protein CASSSTPYVGRVHEQYF.

The V gene is TRBV12-3 or TRBV12-4, the J gene TRBJ2-7; D is unresolved. There are 13 residues in the CDR3. The germline V and J ends were trimmed by 6 bases and 3 bases, with 12 bases remaining between them. The CDR3 spells CASSPKSLYEQYF. The DNA for the CDR3 is TGTGCCAGCAGCCCCAAGAGCCTCTACGAGCAGTACTTC.

Comment on this clone: The same CDR3 can be traced to other DNA sequences in this sample. The gene calls are TRBV12-3 or TRBV12-4 and TRBJ1-3, with TRBD1 as a possible D gene (5 bases). V gave up 4 bases and J gave up 2 bases, with 6 bases separating them. The CDR3 extends over 13 amino acids. CDR3 sequence: CASSSTAGNTIYF. In DNA, the CDR3 is TGTGCCAGCAGTTCGACAGCTGGAAACACCATATATTTT.

This rearrangement joins TRBV15 to TRBJ1-4; weak D call: TRBD1 (6 bases). Trimming cost V 3 bases and J 2 bases, with 7 bases left between them. The CDR3 extends over 14 amino acids. CDR1 and CDR2 (germline): LNHNV, YYDKDF (reference sequence). CDR3 nucleotide sequence: TGTGCCACCAGCAGGGGGGCGACTAATGAAAAACTGTTTTTT. Protein: CATSRGATNEKLFF. Looking up the rest from reference TRBV15 and TRBJ1-4 gives the full variable domain: DAMVIQNPRYQVTQFGKPVTLSCSQTLNHNVMYWYQQKSSQAPKLLFHYYDKDFNNEADTPDNFQSRRPNTSFCFLDIRSPGLGDTAMYLCATSRGATNEKLFFGSGTQLSVL.

Concerning this clone itself: The identical CDR3 is also encoded by other nucleotide sequences in the sample. The chain combines TRBV7-2 with TRBJ2-7; D unclear. Trimming shortened V by 4 bases and J by 1 base, and 5 bases separated the two germline ends. Germline V gives CDR1 SGHTA, CDR2 FQGNSA. The CDR3 runs 12 residues. CDR3 loop: CASSSLSYEQYF. The CDR3 nucleotides are TGTGCCAGCAGCTCACTATCCTACGAGCAGTACTTC. Combining the CDR3 with reference TRBV7-2 and TRBJ2-7 gives the whole variable domain GAGVSQSPSNKVTEKGKDVELRCDPISGHTALYWYRQSLGQGLEFLIYFQGNSAPDKSGLPSDRFSAERTGGSVSTLTIQRTQQEDSAVYLCASSSLSYEQYFGPGTRLTVT.

This clone came up once. The gene calls are TRBV3-1 (or the pseudogene TRBV3-2) and TRBJ1-2, with 7 bases fitting TRBD1. The J segment lost 7 bases and the V segment lost 4 bases, leaving 6 bases of the junction unmatched. This CDR3 is built from 13 residues. Looked up from germline, CDR1 is LGHDT and CDR2 is YNNKEL (reference sequence). The CDR3 loop is CASSPRQGGGYTF. CDR3 coding DNA: TGTGCCAGCAGCCCGAGACAGGGAGGTGGCTACACCTTC.

The CDR3 region has the DNA TGTGCCAGCAGCGTTGGGACTAGGAACGAGCAGTACTTC. Amino acids: CASSVGTRNEQYF. The chain employs TRBV9 and TRBJ2-7, with 8 bases matching TRBD2. Per the germline V gene, CDR1 is SGDLS and CDR2 is YYNGEE. Losses at the gene ends were 2 bases for V and 5 bases for J; bases not matched to a gene: 3. The CDR3 has 13 residues.

The chain recombines TRBV4-3 with TRBJ2-4, with TRBD2 as a possible D gene (6 bases). Germline CDR1 and CDR2: LGHNA and YSLEER. The V gene lost 2 bases and the J gene lost 3 bases, with 11 bases spanning the gap. The CDR3 totals 15 residues. The CDR3 DNA follows: TGCGCCAGCAGCCAAAATTGGGAGGACAAAAACATTCAGTACTTC. Residues: CASSQNWEDKNIQYF.

This clone is a singleton in its sample. This sequence joins TRBV6-2 or TRBV6-3 and TRBJ1-6; D not resolved. The CDR3 contains 12 residues. Trimming pared 2 bases from V and 10 bases from J, leaving 6 bases between. Germline values: CDR1 MNHEY, CDR2 SVGEGT. The CDR3 is CASSYERSPLHF. The DNA of the CDR3 is TGTGCCAGCAGTTACGAGAGGTCACCCCTCCACTTT.

This chain joins TRBV11-2 and TRBJ2-1, with D possibly TRBD1 on 5 matching bases. The V and J ends lost 4 bases and 3 bases respectively, with 10 bases between them. The germline V gene has CDR1 SGHAT and CDR2 FQNNGV. CDR3 length: 14 amino acids. For the CDR3, the DNA is TGTGCCAGCAGCTCTCAGGGCCTCTACAATGAGCAGTTCTTC. Translating gives CASSSQGLYNEQFF.

This clone appeared a single time. This chain joins TRBV3-1 (or the pseudogene TRBV3-2) and TRBJ1-1; D is possibly TRBD1 (5 bases). The V gene's germline CDR1 is LGHDT and CDR2 YNNKEL (reference sequence). Trimming shortened V by 1 base and J by 5 bases, and 14 bases separated the two germline ends. The CDR3 spans 15 residues. This chain's CDR3 is CASSQGTSGVTEAFF. CDR3 nucleotides: TGTGCCAGCAGCCAAGGGACATCTGGGGTAACTGAAGCTTTCTTT.

In its sample, this clone was seen a few times. V is TRBV19 and J is TRBJ1-4, with TRBD1 matching over 8 bases. Germline values: CDR1 LNHDA, CDR2 SQIVND (reference sequence). This CDR3 comprises 15 residues. The trim removed 3 bases at V and 6 bases at J, leaving 6 bases unmatched. The CDR3 sequence is CASSIGAGGDEKLFF. CDR3 nucleotides: TGTGCCAGTAGTATTGGAGCAGGGGGCGATGAAAAACTGTTTTTT.

This chain joins TRBV9 and TRBJ2-7; TRBD1 matches at 7 bases. V lost 3 bases and J lost 3; bases outside the gene matches: 3. The CDR3 extends over 13 amino acids. Germline CDR1 SGDLS, CDR2 YYNGEE. The chain's CDR3 is CASSGWTGYEQYF. In DNA, the CDR3 is TGTGCCAGCAGCGGATGGACAGGCTACGAGCAGTACTTC. Combining the CDR3 with reference TRBV9 and TRBJ2-7 gives the whole variable domain DSGVTQTPKHLITATGQRVTLRCSPRSGDLSVYWYQQSLDQGLQFLIQYYNGEERAKGNILERFSAQQFPDLHSELNLSSLELGDSALYFCASSGWTGYEQYFGPGTRLTVT.

The chain links TRBV7-9 to TRBJ1-4; D is perhaps TRBD1 (5 bases). Trimming removed 5 bases at V and 4 bases at J, with 14 bases between. Germline loops: CDR1 SEHNR, CDR2 FQNEAQ (reference sequence). The CDR3 covers 15 residues. In DNA, the CDR3 is TGTGCCAGCAGCCCCCCGGGGGGTATTAATGAAAAACTGTTTTTT. This encodes CASSPPGGINEKLFF.

The rearrangement uses TRBV5-4 and TRBJ1-2; TRBD1 might be the D (6 bases). Trimming stripped 4 bases from V and 9 bases from J, with 22 bases between. The CDR3 has 15 amino acids. Germline values: CDR1 SGHNT, CDR2 YYREEE (reference sequence). CDR3 DNA: TGTGCCAGCAGCAGCGGGGGCAGTGTCGCTATCCGCTACACCTTC. Translated, it gives CASSSGGSVAIRYTF.

V gene TRBV1 combines with J gene TRBJ1-4. TRBV1 is reported as a pseudogene. The CDR3 consists of 10 residues. CDR3 region: CGGGSSVLFF. CDR3 nucleotide sequence: TGCGGGGGAGGGTCCTCGGTTCTGTTTTTT.

The J gene is TRBJ1-1, the V gene TRBV5-4; D unclear. CDR3 length: 15 amino acids. Trimming took off 4 bases at V and 7 bases at J, with 20 bases between the two ends. Germline lookup yields CDR1 SGHNT and CDR2 YYREEE (reference sequence). The chain's CDR3 is CASSPDLRKIDEAFF. The CDR3 nucleotides read TGTGCCAGCAGCCCCGACCTGAGGAAGATTGATGAAGCTTTCTTT.

This sequence joins TRBV7-8 and TRBJ1-2, with 11 bases lining up with TRBD1. The trim removed 1 base at V and 8 bases at J, leaving 12 bases unmatched. This CDR3 is built from 17 residues. Germline CDR1 is SGHVS and CDR2 is FQNEAQ. The CDR3, as DNA: TGTGCCAGCAGCTTAGAGTATTCGAGGACAGGGGGCCTCGGCTACACCTTC. It codes for CASSLEYSRTGGLGYTF.

Only a few counts were recorded for this clone. This rearrangement joins TRBV15 to TRBJ1-2; maybe TRBD1 (6 bases). Germline values: CDR1 LNHNV, CDR2 YYDKDF (reference sequence). The CDR3 extends over 14 amino acids. Trimming cost V 3 bases and J 5 bases, with 13 bases left between them. The DNA of the CDR3 is TGTGCCACCAGCAGGGAAAGGCAGGGGTATGGCTACACCTTC. This sequence encodes CATSRERQGYGYTF.

This rearrangement joins TRBV5-1 to TRBJ2-7, with TRBD1 identical over 7 bases. Germline assignment: CDR1 SGHRS and CDR2 YFSETQ. The V segment lost 0 bases and the J segment 4 bases; nucleotides outside the gene matches: 7. This CDR3 comprises 15 residues. For the CDR3, the DNA is TGCGCCAGCAGCTTGGAAGGCGACAGGGTGTACGAGCAGTACTTC. Amino acid sequence: CASSLEGDRVYEQYF.